This T cell receptor (beta chain) was retrieved from a study of T cell repertoires in cytomegalovirus infection. The overall study: Carrying CMV and the relevant HLA type showed in public TCR beta signatures.

With respect to this clonotype: Its matching antigen is unknown.

TCRdb itself ran the reads through MiXCR, one entry per CDR3 protein. The data show about 530,000 distinct CDR3 sequences, with around a quarter seen just once and about 12% held by the top ten. V dropped 2 bases and J dropped 1; count of bases not matched to a gene: 5. CDR1 MNHEY and CDR2 SVGAGI come from the germline V gene. This CDR3 has 17 amino acids. Whole-study findings and limits: The ex vivo response showed dominance by HLA-C-restricted CMV-specific TCR beta clonotypes.

Sequencing used PBMCs. This TCR was sampled from a human donor in good health (CMV status not recorded). Some clones in this sample may be carry-over from other donors' samples. This chain links TRBV6-5 with TRBJ2-2, with TRBD1 identical over 9 bases. CDR3 protein: CASSYRPGQGNTGELFF. In DNA form, the CDR3 reads TGTGCCAGCAGTTACCGTCCGGGACAGGGGAACACCGGGGAGCTGTTTTTT.